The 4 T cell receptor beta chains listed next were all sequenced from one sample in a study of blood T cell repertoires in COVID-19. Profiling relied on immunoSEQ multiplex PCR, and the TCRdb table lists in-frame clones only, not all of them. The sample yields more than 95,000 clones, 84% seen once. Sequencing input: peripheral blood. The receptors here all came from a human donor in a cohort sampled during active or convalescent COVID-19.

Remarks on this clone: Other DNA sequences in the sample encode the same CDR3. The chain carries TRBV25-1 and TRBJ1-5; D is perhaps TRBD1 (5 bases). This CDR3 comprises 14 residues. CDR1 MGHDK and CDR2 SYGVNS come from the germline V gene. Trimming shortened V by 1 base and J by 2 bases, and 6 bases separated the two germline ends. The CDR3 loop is CASSEWGGNQPQHF. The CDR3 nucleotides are TGTGCCAGCAGTGAATGGGGGGGCAATCAGCCCCAGCATTTT.

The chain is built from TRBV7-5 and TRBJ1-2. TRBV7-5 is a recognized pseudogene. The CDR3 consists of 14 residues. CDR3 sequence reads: CARSLGKRGYGYTF. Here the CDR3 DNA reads TGTGCCAGAAGCTTAGGAAAGAGAGGCTATGGCTACACCTTC.

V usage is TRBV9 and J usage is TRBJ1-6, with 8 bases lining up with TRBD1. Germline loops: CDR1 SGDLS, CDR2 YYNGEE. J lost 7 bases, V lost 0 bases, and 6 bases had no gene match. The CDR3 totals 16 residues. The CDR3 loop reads CASSVGQGAGNSPLHF. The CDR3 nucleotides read TGTGCCAGCAGCGTAGGCCAGGGGGCAGGAAATTCACCCCTCCACTTT.

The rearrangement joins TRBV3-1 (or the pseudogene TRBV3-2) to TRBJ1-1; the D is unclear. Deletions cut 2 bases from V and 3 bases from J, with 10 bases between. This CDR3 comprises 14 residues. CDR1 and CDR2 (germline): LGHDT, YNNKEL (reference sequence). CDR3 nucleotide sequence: TGTGCCAGCAGCCAAAGACACCGAGACACTGAAGCTTTCTTT. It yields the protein CASSQRHRDTEAFF.